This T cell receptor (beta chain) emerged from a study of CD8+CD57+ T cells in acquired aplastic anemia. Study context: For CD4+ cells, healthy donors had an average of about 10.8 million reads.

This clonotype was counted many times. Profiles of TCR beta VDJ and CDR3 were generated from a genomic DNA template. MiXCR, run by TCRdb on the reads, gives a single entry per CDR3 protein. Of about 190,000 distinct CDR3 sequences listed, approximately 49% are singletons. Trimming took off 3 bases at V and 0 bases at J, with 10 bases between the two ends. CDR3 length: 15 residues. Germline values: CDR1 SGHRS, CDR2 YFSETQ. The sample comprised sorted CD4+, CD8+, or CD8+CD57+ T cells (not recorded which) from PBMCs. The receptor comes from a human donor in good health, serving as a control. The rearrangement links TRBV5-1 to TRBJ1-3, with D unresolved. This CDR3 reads CASSSHGPSGNTIYF. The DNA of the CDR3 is TGCGCCAGCAGCTCCCACGGTCCCTCTGGAAACACCATATATTTT.